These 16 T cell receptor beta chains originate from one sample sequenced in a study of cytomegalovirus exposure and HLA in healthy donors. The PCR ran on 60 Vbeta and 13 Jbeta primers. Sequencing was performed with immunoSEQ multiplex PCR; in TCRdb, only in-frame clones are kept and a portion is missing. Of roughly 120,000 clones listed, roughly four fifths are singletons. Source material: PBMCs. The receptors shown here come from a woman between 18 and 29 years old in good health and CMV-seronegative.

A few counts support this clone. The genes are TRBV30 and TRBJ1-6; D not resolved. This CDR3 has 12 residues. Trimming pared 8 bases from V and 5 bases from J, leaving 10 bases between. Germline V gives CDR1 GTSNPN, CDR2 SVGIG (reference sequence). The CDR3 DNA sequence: TGTGCCGGGGAGGCGAATAATTCACCCCTCCACTTT. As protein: CAGEANNSPLHF.

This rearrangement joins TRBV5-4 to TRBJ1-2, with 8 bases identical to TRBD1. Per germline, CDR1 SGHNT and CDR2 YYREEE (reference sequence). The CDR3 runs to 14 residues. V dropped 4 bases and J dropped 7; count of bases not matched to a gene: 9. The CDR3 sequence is CASSRSQGEGGYTF. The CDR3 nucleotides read TGTGCCAGCAGCCGATCACAGGGGGAGGGTGGCTACACCTTC.

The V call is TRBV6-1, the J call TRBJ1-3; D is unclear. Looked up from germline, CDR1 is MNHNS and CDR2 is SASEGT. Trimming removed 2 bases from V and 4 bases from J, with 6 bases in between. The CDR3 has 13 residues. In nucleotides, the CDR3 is TGTGCCAGCAGTGAAAATCCGGGAAACACCATATATTTT. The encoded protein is CASSENPGNTIYF.

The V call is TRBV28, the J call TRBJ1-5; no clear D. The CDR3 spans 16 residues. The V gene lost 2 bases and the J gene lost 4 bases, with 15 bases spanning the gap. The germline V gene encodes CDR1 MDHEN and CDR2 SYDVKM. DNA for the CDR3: TGTGCCAGCAGTTTACTTACATTCCCCGGGAATCAGCCCCAGCATTTT. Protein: CASSLLTFPGNQPQHF. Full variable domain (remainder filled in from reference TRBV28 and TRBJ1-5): DVKVTQSSRYLVKRTGEKVFLECVQDMDHENMFWYRQDPGLGLRLIYFSYDVKMKEKGDIPEGYSVSREKKERFSLILESASTNQTSMYLCASSLLTFPGNQPQHFGDGTRLSIL.

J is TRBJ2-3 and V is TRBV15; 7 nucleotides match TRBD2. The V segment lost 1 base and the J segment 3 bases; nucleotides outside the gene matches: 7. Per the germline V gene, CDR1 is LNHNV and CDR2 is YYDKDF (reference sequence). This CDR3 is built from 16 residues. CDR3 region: CATSRARGVKTDTQYF. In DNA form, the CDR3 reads TGTGCCACCAGCAGAGCCCGGGGGGTTAAAACAGATACGCAGTATTTT.

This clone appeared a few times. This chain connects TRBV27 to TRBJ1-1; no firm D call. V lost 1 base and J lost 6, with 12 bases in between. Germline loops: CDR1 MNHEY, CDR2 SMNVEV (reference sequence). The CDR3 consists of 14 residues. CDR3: CASSLYGVTPEAFF. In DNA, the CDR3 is TGTGCCAGCAGTTTATACGGGGTAACCCCTGAAGCTTTCTTT.

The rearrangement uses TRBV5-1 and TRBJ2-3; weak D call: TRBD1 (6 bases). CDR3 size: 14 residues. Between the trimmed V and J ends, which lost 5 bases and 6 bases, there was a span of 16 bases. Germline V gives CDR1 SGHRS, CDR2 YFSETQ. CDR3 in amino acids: CASSSGQGLDTQYF. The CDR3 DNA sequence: TGCGCCAGCAGTTCCGGCCAGGGGCTGGATACGCAGTATTTT. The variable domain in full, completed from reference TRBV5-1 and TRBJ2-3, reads KAGVTQTPRYLIKTRGQQVTLSCSPISGHRSVSWYQQTPGQGLQFLFEYFSETQRNKGNFPGRFSGRQFSNSRSEMNVSTLELGDSALYLCASSSGQGLDTQYFGPGTRLTVL.

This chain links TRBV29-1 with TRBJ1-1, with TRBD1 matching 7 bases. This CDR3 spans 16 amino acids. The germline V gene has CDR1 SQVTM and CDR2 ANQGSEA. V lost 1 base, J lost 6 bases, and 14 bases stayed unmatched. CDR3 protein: CSVEGFGGGKEAEAFF. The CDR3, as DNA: TGCAGCGTTGAAGGGTTTGGAGGGGGCAAGGAGGCTGAAGCTTTCTTT.

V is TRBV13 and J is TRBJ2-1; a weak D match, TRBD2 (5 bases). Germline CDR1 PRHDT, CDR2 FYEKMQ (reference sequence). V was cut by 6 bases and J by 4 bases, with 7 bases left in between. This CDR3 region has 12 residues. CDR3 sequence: CASSREYNEQFF. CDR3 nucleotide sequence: TGTGCCAGCAGTAGGGAGTACAATGAGCAGTTCTTC.

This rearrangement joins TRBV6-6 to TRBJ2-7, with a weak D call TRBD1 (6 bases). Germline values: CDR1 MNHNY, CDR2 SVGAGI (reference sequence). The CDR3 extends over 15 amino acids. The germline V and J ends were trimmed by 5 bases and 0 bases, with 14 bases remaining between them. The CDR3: CASSDPGTSSYEQYF. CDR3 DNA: TGTGCCAGCAGTGACCCCGGGACAAGCTCCTACGAGCAGTACTTC.

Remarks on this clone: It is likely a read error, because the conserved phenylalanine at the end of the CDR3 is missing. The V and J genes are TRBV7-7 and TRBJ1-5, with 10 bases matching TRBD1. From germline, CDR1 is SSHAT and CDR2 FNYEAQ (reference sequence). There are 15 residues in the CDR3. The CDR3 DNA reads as TGTGCTAGCAGCTTAGGGACAGGGGGCAATCAGCCCCAGCATGTT. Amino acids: CASSLGTGGNQPQHV.

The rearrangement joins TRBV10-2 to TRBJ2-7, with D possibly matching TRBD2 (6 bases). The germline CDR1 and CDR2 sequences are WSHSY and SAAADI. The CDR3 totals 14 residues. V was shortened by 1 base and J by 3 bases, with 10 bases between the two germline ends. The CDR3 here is CASSEWGLLYEQYF. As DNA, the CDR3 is TGCGCCAGCAGTGAGTGGGGACTCCTCTACGAGCAGTACTTC.

The CDR3 DNA reads as TGTGCCAGCAGCTTTGGATTACTGGGACAGGGTGAGGTTTATGGCTACACCTTC. Protein product: CASSFGLLGQGEVYGYTF. The chain carries TRBV5-4 and TRBJ1-2, with TRBD1 matching over 9 bases. The CDR3 contains 18 residues. J was trimmed by 5 bases and V by 2 bases; bases with no gene match: 16. Per the germline V gene, CDR1 is SGHNT and CDR2 is YYREEE (reference sequence).

The CDR3 loop reads CASSLVQGYGYTF. The DNA for the CDR3 is TGTGCCAGCAGCTTAGTACAGGGCTATGGCTACACCTTC. J is TRBJ1-2 and V is TRBV7-2; tentatively, D is TRBD1 (6 bases). CDR1 is SGHTA, CDR2 FQGNSA, per germline. The CDR3 sequence is 13 residues long. V was pared by 1 base and J by 4 bases, with 7 bases between. Filled out from reference TRBV7-2 and TRBJ1-2, the complete variable domain reads GAGVSQSPSNKVTEKGKDVELRCDPISGHTALYWYRQSLGQGLEFLIYFQGNSAPDKSGLPSDRFSAERTGGSVSTLTIQRTQQEDSAVYLCASSLVQGYGYTFGSGTRLTVV.

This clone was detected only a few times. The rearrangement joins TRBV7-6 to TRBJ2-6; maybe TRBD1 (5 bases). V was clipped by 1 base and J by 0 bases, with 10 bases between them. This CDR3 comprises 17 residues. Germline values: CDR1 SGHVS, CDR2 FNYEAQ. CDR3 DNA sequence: TGTGCCAGCAGCTTAGACGGACAAAGCTCTGGGGCCAACGTCCTGACTTTC. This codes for CASSLDGQSSGANVLTF.

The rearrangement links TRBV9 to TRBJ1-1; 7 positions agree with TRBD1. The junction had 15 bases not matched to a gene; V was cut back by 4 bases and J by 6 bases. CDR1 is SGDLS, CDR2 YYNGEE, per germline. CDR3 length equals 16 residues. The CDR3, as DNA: TGTGCCAGCAGCTTAGGCACTGGGAACAGGGGACCTGAAGCTTTCTTT. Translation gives CASSLGTGNRGPEAFF.